Each of the 20 T cell receptor beta chains below was sequenced from the same sample in a study of CD8 T cells in Susac syndrome. The RNA, about 0.5 to 1 ug, was put through reverse transcription using random hexamers. Each CDR3 protein is one row after TCRdb ran MiXCR on the immunoSEQ multiplex PCR reads. The table has 70,000 or so distinct CDR3 sequences, 85% to 95% seen once. The sequencing input was CD8+ T cells from PBMCs. The source is a human donor in good health.

This clonotype has just one count. The V gene is TRBV3-1, the J gene TRBJ2-7; D remains ambiguous. The CDR3 loop spans 13 amino acids. CDR1 is LGHDT, CDR2 YNNKEL, per germline (reference sequence). Between the trimmed V and J ends, which lost 1 base and 5 bases, there was a span of 9 bases. CDR3: CASSQGARHEQYV. The CDR3 nucleotides read TGTGCCAGCAGCCAAGGGGCACGCCACGAGCAGTACGTC.

The chain links TRBV7-9 to TRBJ2-1, with a weak D call TRBD2 (5 bases). The CDR3 extends over 15 amino acids. The germline gives CDR1 SEHNR, CDR2 FQNEAQ (reference sequence). With 5 bases removed from V and 6 bases from J, the gap between germline ends came to 17 bases. The CDR3 bases are TGTGCCAGCAGCCCTAGCTTCGGAGGTGGCAATGAGCAGTTCTTC. Its protein is CASSPSFGGGNEQFF. The full variable domain, in which reference TRBV7-9 and TRBJ2-1 provide the parts outside the CDR3, is DTGVSQNPRHKITKRGQNVTFRCDPISEHNRLYWYRQTLGQGPEFLTYFQNEAQLEKSRLLSDRFSAERPKGSFSTLEIQRTEQGDSAMYLCASSPSFGGGNEQFFGPGTRLTVL.

The rearrangement uses TRBV4-3 and TRBJ2-6; D call uncertain. The germline V and J ends were trimmed by 1 base and 4 bases, with 8 bases remaining between them. This CDR3 spans 15 amino acids. Germline V gene lookup returns CDR1 LGHNA and CDR2 YSLEER. DNA for the CDR3: TGCGCCAGCAGCCAAGCCAAGACAGGGGCCAACGTCCTGACTTTC. Amino acids: CASSQAKTGANVLTF.

J is TRBJ1-1 and V is TRBV5-8, with D possibly matching TRBD1 (5 bases). The CDR3 has 16 amino acids. The germline CDR1 and CDR2 sequences are SGHTS and YDEGEE. The germline V and J ends were trimmed by 4 bases and 3 bases, with 19 bases remaining between them. The CDR3: CASSPGTGTLYTEAFF. In DNA form, the CDR3 reads TGTGCCAGCAGCCCCGGCACCGGGACGTTATACACTGAAGCTTTCTTT.

The J gene is TRBJ2-1, the V gene TRBV7-9, with 7 bases matching TRBD1. In germline, CDR1 is SEHNR, CDR2 FQNEAQ (reference sequence). V shed 5 bases and J 5 bases; nucleotides not matched to a gene: 6. This CDR3 spans 14 amino acids. The CDR3 DNA follows: TGTGCCAGCAGCGGACAGGCAAGTAACAATGAGCAGTTCTTC. It encodes CASSGQASNNEQFF.

As DNA, the CDR3 is TGTGCCAGCAGTTTATCGGGGGTCAACGAGCAGTACTTC. It is translated as CASSLSGVNEQYF. The chain is built from TRBV27 and TRBJ2-7, with D tentatively TRBD1 or TRBD2 (5 bases each). The CDR3 contains 13 residues. Trimming took off 0 bases at V and 5 bases at J, with 8 bases between the two ends. In germline, CDR1 is MNHEY, CDR2 SMNVEV (reference sequence).

This chain uses TRBV27 with TRBJ1-2, with D possibly being TRBD1 (6 bases). Germline V CDR1 and CDR2: MNHEY, SMNVEV (reference sequence). CDR3 length equals 13 residues. V lost 5 bases and J lost 4, with 11 bases in between. The CDR3 sequence: CASSPGQIYGYTF. CDR3 DNA sequence: TGTGCCAGCAGTCCCGGACAGATCTATGGCTACACCTTC.

This sequence joins TRBV7-9 and TRBJ2-5; TRBD1 aligns across 7 bases. This CDR3 comprises 16 residues. CDR1 and CDR2 from the germline V gene are SEHNR and FQNEAQ (reference sequence). V was clipped by 5 bases and J by 7 bases; unmatched bases: 16. The CDR3 sequence is CASSITRGTDTSTQYF. CDR3 nucleotides: TGTGCCAGCAGCATTACCCGAGGGACAGACACCTCGACCCAGTACTTC.

The chain couples TRBV12-3 or TRBV12-4 to TRBJ2-7; D gene unclear. This CDR3 contains 14 residues. V dropped 5 bases and J dropped 7 bases, with 18 bases sitting between them. CDR3 residues: CASSPRVDLREQYF. DNA of the CDR3: TGTGCCAGCAGTCCCCGGGTGGATCTTCGGGAGCAGTACTTC.

This clonotype was recorded once. V gene TRBV2 combines with J gene TRBJ2-1, with a weak D call TRBD1 (6 bases). Trimming shortened V by 7 bases and J by 7 bases, and 14 bases separated the two germline ends. Germline V CDR1 and CDR2: SNHLY, FYNNEI. This CDR3 is built from 13 residues. The CDR3 loop reads CASTAPRGNEQFF. CDR3 DNA sequence: TGTGCCAGCACTGCCCCTAGGGGGAATGAGCAGTTCTTC.

The rearrangement links TRBV4-1 to TRBJ1-2; no clear D gene. The CDR3 spans 13 residues. Germline CDR1 MGHRA, CDR2 YSYEKL. Trimming cost V 6 bases and J 4 bases, with 12 bases left between them. CDR3 in amino acids: CASRGSGVYGYTF. The CDR3 DNA follows: TGCGCCAGCAGGGGGTCGGGTGTCTATGGCTACACCTTC.

The genes are TRBV12-3 or TRBV12-4 and TRBJ1-5; perhaps TRBD1 as D (5 bases). V was trimmed by 8 bases and J by 6 bases, leaving 11 bases between them. The CDR3 loop spans 12 amino acids. CDR3 bases: TGTGCCAGCCTTCAGGGCGGTCAGCCCCAGCATTTT. This sequence encodes CASLQGGQPQHF.

J is TRBJ2-2 and V is TRBV29-1; D might be TRBD1 (7 bases). Looked up from germline, CDR1 is SQVTM and CDR2 is ANQGSEA. V was shortened by 0 bases and J by 1 base, with 15 bases between the two germline ends. The CDR3 spans 17 residues. The CDR3 DNA reads TGCAGCGTTGAAGATTCGGAGGGGACAGAGAACACCGGGGAGCTGTTTTTT. This codes for CSVEDSEGTENTGELFF.

The chain recombines TRBV6-5 with TRBJ1-5; D remains unclear. The length of the CDR3 is 15 residues. Trimming pared 6 bases from V and 6 bases from J, leaving 18 bases between. The germline CDR1 and CDR2 sequences are MNHEY and SVGAGI. The CDR3 spells CASRGWPDVGQPQHF. The DNA of the CDR3 is TGTGCCAGCAGGGGCTGGCCCGACGTAGGTCAGCCCCAGCATTTT.

The chain is built from TRBV6-5 and TRBJ2-2; no firm D call. V dropped 0 bases and J dropped 6 bases, with 14 bases sitting between them. This CDR3 has 16 amino acids. Germline CDR1 reads MNHEY; CDR2 reads SVGAGI. CDR3 bases: TGTGCCAGCAGTTACTCGATGGGTGAATTGTCCGGGGAGCTGTTTTTT. Translation gives CASSYSMGELSGELFF.

J is TRBJ2-2 and V is TRBV9; no firm D call. Germline V lookup: CDR1 SGDLS, CDR2 YYNGEE. Trimming shortened V by 0 bases and J by 7 bases, and 7 bases separated the two germline ends. CDR3 size: 13 residues. CDR3 region: CASSVAELGELFF. The CDR3 DNA reads TGTGCCAGCAGCGTAGCCGAGCTCGGGGAGCTGTTTTTT.

The chain uses TRBV5-4 and TRBJ2-1; maybe TRBD1 (5 bases). The germline V gene encodes CDR1 SGHNT and CDR2 YYREEE (reference sequence). This CDR3 has 14 amino acids. V shed 0 bases and J shed 3 bases, with 7 bases lying between them. In DNA form, the CDR3 reads TGTGCCAGCAGCTTGGGACAGTTCTACAATGAGCAGTTCTTC. Translated, it gives CASSLGQFYNEQFF.

The genes are TRBV30 and TRBJ1-1, with a tentative D call TRBD1 (5 bases). The CDR3 contains 13 residues. Germline CDR1 is GTSNPN and CDR2 is SVGIG (reference sequence). The V end was cut by 1 base, the J end by 0 bases, with 6 bases between. CDR3 coding DNA: TGTGCCTGGAGTGAGGGGATGAACACTGAAGCTTTCTTT. This sequence encodes CAWSEGMNTEAFF.

This rearrangement joins TRBV29-1 to TRBJ2-7; D may be TRBD1 or TRBD2 (5 bases each). The CDR3 spans 14 residues. Trimming removed 6 bases from V and 5 bases from J, with 20 bases in between. CDR1 SQVTM and CDR2 ANQGSEA come from the germline V gene. CDR3 nucleotides: TGCAGCGTCGAGGGGCTCCAGGGACCGAACGAGCAGTACTTC. Translating it yields CSVEGLQGPNEQYF.

V is TRBV5-1 and J is TRBJ2-1; TRBD2 aligns across 7 bases. Per germline, CDR1 SGHRS and CDR2 YFSETQ. There are 16 residues in the CDR3. V lost 1 base to trimming and J lost 2 bases; unmatched junction nucleotides: 6. The DNA for the CDR3 is TGCGCCAGCAGCTTGAGTCCTAGCGGAGCCTACAATGAGCAGTTCTTC. Translated: CASSLSPSGAYNEQFF. Filled out from reference TRBV5-1 and TRBJ2-1, the complete variable domain reads KAGVTQTPRYLIKTRGQQVTLSCSPISGHRSVSWYQQTPGQGLQFLFEYFSETQRNKGNFPGRFSGRQFSNSRSEMNVSTLELGDSALYLCASSLSPSGAYNEQFFGPGTRLTVL.